This T cell receptor (beta chain) came from a study of blood T cell repertoires in COVID-19. Study background: PBMCs, B-cell-depleted T cells, or T cells were the source of the cDNA or gDNA that made up the material.

Per the authors' pipeline: Reference gene primer amplification gave estimated nucleated cell counts. TCRdb's copy holds only in-frame clones and misses some; the assay was immunoSEQ multiplex PCR. V and J calls and clone size are given by that table; D and trimming were obtained from the DNA. The sample has some 350,000 clones; 80% to 90% are singletons. Recovered status applied to Cohort 3 donors who had two consecutive negative PCRs. It also applied to those with clearance or with symptom resolution. The V and J ends lost 4 bases and 2 bases respectively, with 12 bases between them. This CDR3 has 14 residues. Germline assignment: CDR1 SGDLS and CDR2 YYNGEE.

The source of this sequence is a man between 18 and 35 years old who had recovered from COVID-19. The sequenced sample consisted of PBMCs or T cells enriched from blood (not recorded which). This chain connects TRBV9 to TRBJ2-5; possible D gene TRBD2, 6 bases. For the CDR3, the DNA is TGTGCCAGCAGCACCCGCGGGGTGCAAGAGACCCAGTACTTC. It codes for CASSTRGVQETQYF. The variable domain in full, completed from reference TRBV9 and TRBJ2-5, reads DSGVTQTPKHLITATGQRVTLRCSPRSGDLSVYWYQQSLDQGLQFLIQYYNGEERAKGNILERFSAQQFPDLHSELNLSSLELGDSALYFCASSTRGVQETQYFGPGTRLLVL.